The T cell receptor (beta chain) described here comes from a study of tumor and adjacent non-tumor tissue in lung cancer. Background on the study: Stage I to III disease affected ten to eleven men and roughly 5 women aged about 31 to 80. Each sample yielded some 4 million productive TCRbeta reads on average. Study outcomes and limitations: Tumor tissue had significantly higher TCR diversity than normal lung. In normal lung, the top 100 clones were significantly more dominant than in tumor.

A modified ARM-PCR protocol with three rounds of nested PCR amplified TCRbeta. MiXCR, applied by TCRdb to the multiplex PCR reads, yields one record per CDR3 protein. The sample yields 75,000 to 95,000 distinct CDR3 sequences, about 72% seen once. No cell sorting was done before RNA was extracted from the tissue. The CDR3 extends over 14 amino acids. After removal of 6 bases from V and 5 bases from J, the junction contained 7 bases not matched to a gene. A few counts support this clonotype. The antigen remains undetermined. This may stem from a read error, because a much larger clone lies one nucleotide away.

The sequence was collected from a man in his 60s with non-small cell lung cancer. Sequencing input: lung tumor tissue. The V and J genes are TRBV12-3 or TRBV12-4 and TRBJ2-5; 9 nucleotides agree with TRBD2. This CDR3 reads CASSTRGGWETQYF. CDR3 nucleotides: TGTGCCAGCAGCACGCGGGGGGGCTGGGAGACCCAGTACTTC.